This T cell receptor (beta chain) was recorded in a study of PD-1 blockade in classical Hodgkin lymphoma. Some clones are missing from TCRdb's copy, which holds only in-frame ones; the method was immunoSEQ multiplex PCR. Counted here are roughly 14,000 clones, roughly 66% occurring once; the ten biggest clones make up approximately 11%. CDR3 length: 12 amino acids. The V and J ends lost 5 bases and 3 bases, in that order; junction bases with no gene match: 0. From germline, CDR1 is SGHRS and CDR2 YFSETQ. Every patient was affected by relapse after autologous stem cell transplantation, while exposure to brentuximab vedotin was not uniform.

This chain uses TRBV5-1 with TRBJ2-5; 8 bases fit TRBD2. Sequenced here: peripheral blood mononuclear cells (PBMCs), sampled at baseline. This clonotype originated in a human donor with classical Hodgkin lymphoma. Written as DNA, the CDR3 is TGCGCCAGCAGGACTAGCGAAGAGACCCAGTACTTC. This sequence encodes CASRTSEETQYF.